These 27 T cell receptor beta chains share one sample of origin, sequenced in a study of T cell responses to AZD1222 COVID-19 vaccine. Some clones are missing from TCRdb's copy, which holds only in-frame ones; the method was immunoSEQ multiplex PCR. The sample holds around 46,000 clones, 70% to 90% seen once. The sequenced sample was peripheral blood, obtained 28 days after the second AZD1222 dose. These receptors were taken from an adult who received the AZD1222 COVID-19 vaccine.

In its sample, this clone was seen a few times. The chain carries TRBV5-1 and TRBJ1-1; possibly TRBD1 for D (6 bases). The ends were cut back, 2 bases at V and 0 bases at J, with 8 bases in the middle. CDR3 length: 14 amino acids. Germline V CDR1 and CDR2: SGHRS, YFSETQ. CDR3 loop: CASSFAGVNTEAFF. The CDR3 DNA reads TGCGCCAGCAGCTTTGCAGGGGTGAACACTGAAGCTTTCTTT.

The chain couples TRBV12-3 or TRBV12-4 to TRBJ1-6; 8 bases line up with TRBD1. The V and J ends lost 6 bases and 14 bases, in that order; junction bases with no gene match: 9. CDR3 length: 13 amino acids. DNA of the CDR3: TGTGCCAGCAGCGACAGGGGCCTCAGGGCCCTCCACTTT. Its translation: CASSDRGLRALHF.

The CDR3 bases are TGTGCCAGCAGTCCCTCGGGACTAGCGGGAGGGGAGCAGTACTTC. Protein product: CASSPSGLAGGEQYF. This rearrangement joins TRBV27 to TRBJ2-7, with TRBD2 identical over 16 bases. With 5 bases clipped from V and 7 bases from J, the junction kept 5 bases outside the gene matches. In germline, CDR1 is MNHEY, CDR2 SMNVEV (reference sequence). The CDR3 runs to 15 residues.

The rearrangement links TRBV4-2 to TRBJ2-3; D may be TRBD1 or TRBD2 (5 bases each). The CDR3 has 15 amino acids. The V end was cut by 9 bases, the J end by 2 bases, with 18 bases between. The germline gives CDR1 LGHNA, CDR2 YNFKEQ. This CDR3 reads CASTRDGSFTDTQYF. As DNA, the CDR3 is TGTGCCAGTACCAGGGACGGATCATTCACAGATACGCAGTATTTT.

There are a few counts of this clone. This rearrangement joins TRBV6-5 to TRBJ2-2; 7 nucleotides agree with TRBD2. The J segment lost 3 bases and the V segment lost 7 bases, leaving 8 bases of the junction unmatched. Germline lookup yields CDR1 MNHEY and CDR2 SVGAGI. CDR3 size: 15 residues. The CDR3 DNA is TGTGCCAGCAAGCGGACTAGATTTGACACCGGGGAGCTGTTTTTT. Its translation: CASKRTRFDTGELFF.

This chain connects TRBV28 to TRBJ1-2; D not certain. The CDR3 is 17 residues long. Germline loops: CDR1 MDHEN, CDR2 SYDVKM. V lost 6 bases to trimming and J lost 4 bases, with 24 bases between them. The DNA for the CDR3 is TGTGCCAGCAGCGCCCTTTGGAGGACTTCAGGTGGCTATGGCTACACCTTC. Its translation is CASSALWRTSGGYGYTF.

The rearrangement links TRBV29-1 to TRBJ2-3, with D unresolved. The CDR3 length is 13 residues. V lost 3 bases and J lost 2, with 9 bases in between. Per germline, CDR1 SQVTM and CDR2 ANQGSEA. The chain's CDR3 is CSVEVLFTDTQYF. The CDR3 DNA reads TGCAGCGTTGAGGTTTTATTCACAGATACGCAGTATTTT.

This rearrangement joins TRBV14 to TRBJ2-7; D is undetermined. Germline CDR1 SGHDN, CDR2 FVKESK. Trimming left V 1 base short and J 9 bases short, with 13 bases between. The CDR3 contains 13 residues. This CDR3 is CASSQVGPLGQYF. The CDR3 DNA reads as TGTGCCAGCAGCCAAGTAGGGCCCCTCGGGCAGTACTTC.

V is TRBV6-2 or TRBV6-3 and J is TRBJ2-3; perhaps TRBD2 as D (5 bases). The CDR3 has 15 amino acids. CDR1 and CDR2 from the germline V gene are MNHEY and SVGEGT. With 5 bases removed from V and 1 base from J, the gap between germline ends came to 13 bases. The CDR3, as DNA: TGTGCCAGCAGTCAAGGACTCCCCGGCACAGATACGCAGTATTTT. The encoded protein is CASSQGLPGTDTQYF.

The chain links TRBV6-1 to TRBJ2-4; 10 nucleotides match TRBD1. The CDR3 is 18 amino acids. V lost 1 base and J lost 0; bases outside the gene matches: 6. CDR1 and CDR2 (germline): MNHNS, SASEGT. CDR3 protein: CASSEVGTGALAKNIQYF. CDR3 nucleotide sequence: TGTGCCAGCAGTGAAGTGGGGACAGGGGCTTTAGCCAAAAACATTCAGTACTTC.

The chain employs TRBV5-1 and TRBJ2-5; D may be TRBD2 (5 bases). CDR3 length equals 14 residues. Germline V gene sequence: CDR1 SGHRS, CDR2 YFSETQ. With 0 bases removed from V and 2 bases from J, the gap between germline ends came to 8 bases. CDR3 region: CASSLERTQETQYF. CDR3 nucleotide sequence: TGCGCCAGCAGCTTGGAGAGGACTCAAGAGACCCAGTACTTC.

The V and J genes are TRBV7-9 and TRBJ1-2; 9 bases are a match to TRBD1. The J segment lost 8 bases and the V segment lost 5 bases, leaving 24 bases of the junction unmatched. Germline loops: CDR1 SEHNR, CDR2 FQNEAQ (reference sequence). This CDR3 contains 19 residues. The CDR3: CASSPDRGNPLWLAGGYTF. The DNA for the CDR3 is TGTGCCAGCAGCCCGGACAGGGGAAACCCTCTATGGCTTGCAGGGGGCTACACCTTC. Based on the CDR3 plus reference TRBV7-9 and TRBJ1-2, the full variable domain is DTGVSQNPRHKITKRGQNVTFRCDPISEHNRLYWYRQTLGQGPEFLTYFQNEAQLEKSRLLSDRFSAERPKGSFSTLEIQRTEQGDSAMYLCASSPDRGNPLWLAGGYTFGSGTRLTVV.

This rearrangement joins TRBV20-1 to TRBJ2-7; D call uncertain. CDR3 length: 11 residues. Trimming stripped 2 bases from V and 3 bases from J, with 5 bases between. Germline CDR1 is DFQATT and CDR2 is SNEGSKA (reference sequence). In DNA form, the CDR3 reads TGCAGTGCTAGACTGGACTACGAGCAGTACTTC. Protein: CSARLDYEQYF.

The genes are TRBV21-1 and TRBJ1-4; TRBD1 is the table's D call, not checked against the DNA. TRBV21-1 is annotated as a pseudogene. This CDR3 region has 17 residues. The CDR3 DNA sequence: TGTGCCAGCAGCAAAGTTGGGACAGGGTACTGGGGTGAAAAACTGTTTTTT. Protein sequence: CASSKVGTGYWGEKLFF.

The chain links TRBV2 to TRBJ1-1; 8 bases line up with TRBD1. Germline V gene sequence: CDR1 SNHLY, CDR2 FYNNEI. The CDR3 is made up of 14 amino acids. The V gene end was trimmed by 8 bases and the J gene end by 1 base; junction bases not matched to a gene: 6. The CDR3 spells CASQGDRWNTEAFF. The CDR3 nucleotides are TGTGCCAGCCAGGGGGACAGGTGGAACACTGAAGCTTTCTTT.

This chain uses TRBV6-2 or TRBV6-3 with TRBJ2-7, with D tentatively TRBD1 (6 bases). CDR3 length: 14 residues. The V gene lost 2 bases and the J gene lost 6 bases, with 14 bases spanning the gap. Germline V gene data show CDR1 as MNHEY and CDR2 as SVGEGT. CDR3 bases: TGTGCCAGCAGTTACCGGACAGACCCGTTCGAGCAGTACTTC. Amino acid sequence: CASSYRTDPFEQYF.

The chain joins TRBV28 to TRBJ2-3, with 8 bases fitting TRBD1. V lost 5 bases to trimming and J lost 7 bases; unmatched junction nucleotides: 5. This CDR3 is built from 13 residues. The germline gives CDR1 MDHEN, CDR2 SYDVKM. The CDR3 loop is CASSRQGLHTQYF. The CDR3 coding sequence is TGTGCCAGCAGTAGACAGGGGTTGCATACGCAGTATTTT.

This clone was detected once. The J gene is TRBJ1-5, the V gene TRBV25-1, with D maybe TRBD1 (5 bases). Trimming removed 2 bases at V and 6 bases at J, with 14 bases between. The CDR3 sequence is 15 residues long. Germline lookup yields CDR1 MGHDK and CDR2 SYGVNS. The CDR3 coding sequence is TGTGCCAGCAGTGAAACAGGCTGGGGTGGTCAGCCCCAGCATTTT. Translated, it gives CASSETGWGGQPQHF.

This clone was recorded once. The V gene is TRBV7-9, the J gene TRBJ1-2, with unresolved D. The CDR3 runs to 13 residues. V lost 4 bases to trimming and J lost 2 bases, with 8 bases between them. From germline, CDR1 is SEHNR and CDR2 FQNEAQ (reference sequence). The CDR3 DNA reads TGTGCCAGCAGCTCGGACGGGAACTATGGCTACACCTTC. Residues: CASSSDGNYGYTF.

This clone was counted once. The V and J genes are TRBV9 and TRBJ2-1; the D gene is possibly TRBD1 (6 bases). The CDR3 is made up of 15 amino acids. Germline V gene lookup returns CDR1 SGDLS and CDR2 YYNGEE. V shed 1 base and J shed 0 bases, with 8 bases lying between them. The CDR3 DNA sequence: TGTGCCAGCAGCGTATTGGGGGCCTCCTACAATGAGCAGTTCTTC. Its translation: CASSVLGASYNEQFF. The full variable domain, its missing parts supplied by reference TRBV9 and TRBJ2-1, is DSGVTQTPKHLITATGQRVTLRCSPRSGDLSVYWYQQSLDQGLQFLIQYYNGEERAKGNILERFSAQQFPDLHSELNLSSLELGDSALYFCASSVLGASYNEQFFGPGTRLTVL.

The V call is TRBV24-1, the J call TRBJ2-3; 9 nucleotides line up with TRBD1. CDR3 length: 16 residues. Germline V gene lookup returns CDR1 KGHDR and CDR2 SFDVKD. With 4 bases clipped from V and 3 bases from J, the junction kept 7 bases outside the gene matches. CDR3 amino acids: CATSDHGTGNTDTQYF. DNA of the CDR3: TGTGCCACCAGTGACCATGGGACAGGGAATACAGATACGCAGTATTTT.

The rearrangement links TRBV6-5 to TRBJ2-7; 13 positions agree with TRBD2. The CDR3 consists of 15 residues. Per germline, CDR1 MNHEY and CDR2 SVGAGI. V gave up 4 bases and J gave up 5 bases; unmatched junction bases: 5. The CDR3 sequence: CASSSGLAGAHEQYF. In nucleotides, the CDR3 is TGTGCCAGCAGTTCTGGACTAGCGGGAGCCCACGAGCAGTACTTC.

The rearrangement joins TRBV7-9 to TRBJ1-1, with D possibly being TRBD1 (6 bases). Trimming left V 5 bases short and J 0 bases short, with 10 bases between. This CDR3 is built from 14 residues. CDR1 is SEHNR and CDR2 is FQNEAQ in the germline V gene (reference sequence). The CDR3 DNA sequence: TGTGCCAGCAGCCGGACAGACTTGAACACTGAAGCTTTCTTT. Translating it yields CASSRTDLNTEAFF.

The rearrangement joins TRBV20-1 to TRBJ1-4; D unresolved. With 3 bases removed from V and 8 bases from J, the gap between germline ends came to 13 bases. Germline CDR1 reads DFQATT; CDR2 reads SNEGSKA (reference sequence). CDR3 size: 13 residues. DNA of the CDR3: TGCAGTGCTAGTGCTCGACCGGAGGAAAAACTGTTTTTT. Amino acid sequence: CSASARPEEKLFF.

The chain carries TRBV7-3 and TRBJ1-4; D might be TRBD1 (5 bases). The CDR3 is 14 amino acids. Trimming left V 6 bases short and J 4 bases short, with 12 bases between. Germline V gene lookup returns CDR1 SGHTA and CDR2 FQGTGA. The CDR3 reads CASRPGTVNEKLFF. In nucleotides, the CDR3 is TGTGCCAGCAGACCCGGGACGGTTAATGAAAAACTGTTTTTT.

The genes are TRBV9 and TRBJ1-1; D gene unclear. Trimming stripped 3 bases from V and 1 base from J, with 7 bases between. Germline V gene sequence: CDR1 SGDLS, CDR2 YYNGEE. This CDR3 comprises 13 residues. In nucleotides, the CDR3 is TGTGCCAGCAGCGCCGATCGGAACACTGAAGCTTTCTTT. Amino acids: CASSADRNTEAFF.

The chain joins TRBV13 to TRBJ2-2; D may be TRBD1 (5 bases). CDR1 and CDR2 from the germline V gene are PRHDT and FYEKMQ (reference sequence). This CDR3 is built from 15 residues. V gave up 5 bases and J gave up 2 bases, with 12 bases separating them. The CDR3 DNA reads as TGTGCCAGCAGCCTTAGACAGACCAACACCGGGGAGCTGTTTTTT. Its protein is CASSLRQTNTGELFF.